The source of this TCR beta chain is a study of OX40 agonist ivuxolimab in advanced cancers. The overall study: Dose-escalation patients' cancers were hepatocellular carcinoma, melanoma, renal cell or head and neck cancer.

Autoimmune disease history or systemic immunosuppression excluded patients. This clone has just one count. As yet, its antigen is unknown. Findings and limits, study-wide: Some of the lowest clonal expansion was seen in partial responders at 0.1-3.0 mg/kg.

Per the germline V gene, CDR1 is MGHRA and CDR2 is YSYEKL. Trimming stripped 4 bases from V and 2 bases from J, with 20 bases between. The CDR3 is made up of 17 amino acids. Libraries were prepared by immunoSEQ multiplex PCR; TCRdb keeps only in-frame clonotypes and omits some of them. The sample lists about 100,000 clones, just under 90% occurring once. J is TRBJ2-5 and V is TRBV4-1; D could derive from TRBD1 or TRBD2 (6 bases each). This TCR was recovered from an adult with an advanced solid tumor such as melanoma, head and neck, liver or kidney cancer. The starting material was CD4+ or CD8+ T cells sorted from blood, obtained in a trial of the OX40 agonist ivuxolimab. The CDR3 nucleotides are TGCGCCAGCAGCCCTCCCGGTAGAGGGGGGAGTCAAGAGACCCAGTACTTC. This encodes CASSPPGRGGSQETQYF.